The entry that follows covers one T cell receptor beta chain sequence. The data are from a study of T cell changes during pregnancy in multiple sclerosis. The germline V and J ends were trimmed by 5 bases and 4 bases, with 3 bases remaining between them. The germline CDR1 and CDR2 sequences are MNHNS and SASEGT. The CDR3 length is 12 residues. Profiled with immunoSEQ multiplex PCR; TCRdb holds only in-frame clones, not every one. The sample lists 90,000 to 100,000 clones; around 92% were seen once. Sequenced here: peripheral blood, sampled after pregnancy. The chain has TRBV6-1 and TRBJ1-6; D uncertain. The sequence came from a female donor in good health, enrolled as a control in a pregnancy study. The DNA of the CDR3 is TGTGCCAGCAGTCTTTATAATTCACCCCTCCACTTT. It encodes CASSLYNSPLHF.